A single TCR beta chain is shown here with its context. Its antigen is unidentified. TCRdb reprocessed the 5' RACE reads and keeps a single row for each CDR3 protein, giving no DNA. Reported are 550,000 to 600,000 distinct CDR3 sequences; the ten largest clones contain roughly 3.4%. The CDR3 sequence is 16 residues long. Per the germline V gene, CDR1 is GTSNPN and CDR2 is SVGIG (reference sequence). The data are from a study of T cells expressing NK-cell markers. Study summary: The TCR beta repertoires were obtained from sorted CD3+CD56+NKG2C+, CD3+CD56+NKG2C- and CD3+CD56-NKG2C+ T cells. Findings of the study overall: Nothing established the HCMV specificity of expanded NKG2C+ T cell clones. Several donors likewise had their CD3+CD56-NKG2C+ fraction led by these clonotypes. About 6 donors had dominant NKG2C+ clonotypes that comprised roughly 1.0-7.5% of their CD8+ T cells.

The origin of this receptor is a man between 18 and 29 years old in good health. This chain connects TRBV30 to TRBJ2-1. The sequenced sample was blood T cells: a sorted CD56 or NKG2C T cell subset, CD4+ or CD8+ T cells, or bulk PBMC T cells (not recorded which). This CDR3 is CAWSVGFQRLYNEQFF.